This entry concerns a single T cell receptor (beta chain). The data were taken from a study of PD-L1 blockade in urothelial cancer. Study at large: The year 2014 saw patients start atezolizumab, 1,200 mg intravenously every 3 weeks. T cells were recovered from blood samples at a median of roughly 150,000.

The data were produced by immunoSEQ multiplex PCR, yet TCRdb's version contains in-frame clones alone and is incomplete. Of tens of thousands of clones listed, 86% are singletons. Sequencing was performed on PBMCs, taken around atezolizumab (anti-PD-L1) treatment. The receptor's source is a man over 45 with urothelial cancer.

The CDR3, as DNA: TGTGCCACCAGCAGAGATCAAGTTGGTAGAGAGACCCAGTACTTC. Its translation: CATSRDQVGRETQYF. This sequence joins TRBV15 and TRBJ2-5; D call uncertain. V was trimmed by 0 bases and J by 4 bases, leaving 12 bases between them. The CDR3 has 15 amino acids. Germline lookup yields CDR1 LNHNV and CDR2 YYDKDF (reference sequence).